This TCR beta chain was identified in a study of T cells in Graves' hyperthyroidism and ophthalmopathy (dated by TCRdb to the late 2010s). As for the study more broadly: Peripheral blood samples were taken at the time of initial diagnosis, prior to any treatment. After blood sampling, hyperthyroidism patients were treated with methimazole at a starting dose of 30 mg daily, and ophthalmopathy patients were treated with high-dose intravenous methylprednisolone. The 100 discovery patients were divided at random into training and test sets in a 7:3 ratio. A discovery cohort of about 96 patients, about 40 with Graves' ophthalmopathy and approximately 55 with stable Graves' hyperthyroidism, was used to find distinguishing TCR V-J signatures. The paper reports TCR Vbeta CDR3 sequencing of roughly 140 peripheral blood samples: approximately 41 ophthalmopathy, 70 to 85 hyperthyroidism and around 17 progressor patients. Prospective prediction of ophthalmopathy was tested in an independent validation cohort consisting of fewer than 20 hyperthyroidism patients and more than 15 patients who later progressed to ophthalmopathy. The study also compared thyroid tissue and blood T-cell repertoires from a handful of Graves' hyperthyroidism patients. Here is what the overall study found, with its caveats: Most expanded thyroid clonotypes (frequency above 0.001) were also found in blood, which suggests that blood repertoires may mirror thyroid immune responses. During validation, the model predicted progression to ophthalmopathy a median of approximately six months ahead of onset, with roughly 65% sensitivity and more than 72% specificity. Sample size was not statistically predetermined, and investigators were not blinded to group allocation. A model built on a 13 V-J signature distinguished ophthalmopathy from stable hyperthyroidism, reaching 85% to 90% sensitivity and around 81% specificity in cross-validation and 80%/75% in testing.

Including the terminal cysteine and phenylalanine, the CDR3 comprises 15 residues. The DNA shown is the 45-base CDR3, in frame from base 1. For this chain, trimming is 7 bases at the V end and 3 bases at the J end, and the number of junction bases without a gene match is 6. Amplification of TCR beta CDR3 regions was carried out from RNA transcripts. The TCR CDR3 was subjected to a first round of RT-PCR using the HTBI primer set and the Qiagen OneStep RT-PCR kit. Libraries were constructed in a second round of multiplex PCR, after which size selection and purification were performed. The libraries were sequenced on an Illumina HiSeq2000 using paired-end 100 bp reads. For the original study's pipeline: SOAPnuke was used to process the raw data, with reads discarded if the reads contained adapters or uncalled bases, had a mean Phred below 15, or lacked an exact constant-primer or identifier match. COPE v1.2.5 was used to merge high-quality paired reads, and clonotypes were defined as unique nucleotide sequences. Clonotypes were aligned to IMGT TRBV, TRBD and TRBJ reference segments using MiTCR v1.1. Analysis was restricted to V-J combinations with a frequency above 0.0001, which covered about 99% of repertoires. A TCS score was defined as the ratio between F50 (clonal expansion) and ExV (chaos), using BLOSUM62-based TCRdist between CDR3 peptides within each V-J. Welch's t-statistics and random forest reduced 450 to 600 V-J features to around 14, which were used in a naive Bayes classifier (R e1071). The public reads were reprocessed in TCRdb via fastp at Q25 and MiXCR, keeping in-frame beta chains. Rows with a matching CDR3 protein are joined into one entry that keeps the most common DNA and genes. What appears here as the V and J calls and clone size reflects TCRdb's work, not the paper's. Here the sample has some 180,000 distinct CDR3 sequences; approximately 16% occur a single time. The leading ten clones occupy 40% to 65% of the sample.

This clonotype was counted between two and nine times. Its antigen remains undetermined. Base qualities are not recorded, but no much larger clone differs from it by a single base. Stable Graves' hyperthyroidism was defined as the absence of progression to ophthalmopathy over 18 months of follow-up. Hyperthyroidism patients were newly diagnosed, with disease duration under 2 months, and aged 18 to 65 years. Any patient with an uncontrolled infection, another autoimmune disease, pregnancy or lactation was excluded. Diagnoses were established on the basis of clinical symptoms, serum thyroxine and TRAb, thyroid ultrasound, and orbital computed tomography. Ficoll-Paque density gradient centrifugation was used to isolate PBMCs from about 10 ml of fresh peripheral blood. Total RNA was extracted with Trizol reagent, and quality was checked on an Agilent 2100 Bioanalyzer.

Sequenced material: blood. The chain was built from TRBV12-3 or TRBV12-4 and TRBJ2-3; TRBD2 fits 11 bases in the junction. The sequence was obtained from a woman aged 45-65 years with Graves' hyperthyroidism. In nucleotides, the sequence is TGTGCCAGCACTCGACTAGCGGGACGGACAGATACGCAGTATTTT. Its protein reads: CASTRLAGRTDTQYF.